The 24 T cell receptor beta chains given below trace back to one sample, sequenced in a study of OX40 agonist ivuxolimab in advanced cancers. TCRdb's table, derived via immunoSEQ multiplex PCR, lists solely in-frame clones and lacks some. The table records tens of thousands of clones, around nine tenths of them present only once. This specimen consisted of CD4+ or CD8+ T cells sorted from blood, obtained in a trial of the OX40 agonist ivuxolimab. These receptor sequences come from an adult with an advanced solid tumor such as melanoma, head and neck, liver or kidney cancer.

V usage is TRBV2 and J usage is TRBJ1-2, with TRBD1 matching 7 bases. The germline CDR1 and CDR2 sequences are SNHLY and FYNNEI. The CDR3 has 13 residues. J gave up 4 bases and V 7 bases, and 6 bases lay outside the gene matches. As DNA, the CDR3 is TGTGCCAGCATAGGACAGGACTTCTATGGCTACACCTTC. Translating gives CASIGQDFYGYTF.

This chain links TRBV5-6 with TRBJ2-3, with TRBD2 matching over 15 bases. From germline, CDR1 is SGHDT and CDR2 YYEEEE. The CDR3 runs 19 residues. The ends lost 0 bases at V and 6 bases at J; junction bases unmatched: 11. The chain's CDR3 is CASSLARSGLAGGMDTQYF. CDR3 DNA: TGTGCCAGCAGCTTGGCTCGTTCTGGACTAGCGGGAGGGATGGATACGCAGTATTTT.

The V and J genes are TRBV19 and TRBJ2-7; possibly TRBD2 for D (6 bases). The V and J ends lost 3 bases and 0 bases respectively, with 9 bases between them. In germline, CDR1 is LNHDA, CDR2 SQIVND (reference sequence). This CDR3 spans 14 amino acids. The CDR3 DNA sequence: TGTGCCAGTAGTATTGGAGGGCTCTCCTACGAGCAGTACTTC. It translates to CASSIGGLSYEQYF. Variable domain in full (rest from reference TRBV19 and TRBJ2-7): DGGITQSPKYLFRKEGQNVTLSCEQNLNHDAMYWYRQDPGQGLRLIYYSQIVNDFQKGDIAEGYSVSREKKESFPLTVTSAQKNPTAFYLCASSIGGLSYEQYFGPGTRLTVT.

This clone was seen more than once but under ten times. This likely comes from a read error, as the CDR3 has no conserved phenylalanine or tryptophan at its end. Because the CDR3's place on the DNA is in doubt, the DNA is left out and the CDR3 is given as listed by TCRdb. The rearrangement links TRBV6-1 to TRBJ2-7. With termini counted, the CDR3 has 15 amino acids. In germline, CDR1 is MNHNS, CDR2 SASEGT. The CDR3 protein is CASSPAGQGKLLGGL.

The chain uses TRBV30 and TRBJ2-3; TRBD1 matches 8 bases. The length of the CDR3 is 13 residues. V shed 5 bases and J 6 bases; nucleotides not matched to a gene: 7. Per the germline V gene, CDR1 is GTSNPN and CDR2 is SVGIG (reference sequence). CDR3 protein: CAWDLRGPDTQYF. In DNA form, the CDR3 reads TGTGCCTGGGATCTCAGGGGGCCCGATACGCAGTATTTT.

The V and J genes are TRBV5-6 and TRBJ1-2; the D is unclear. The CDR3 contains 12 residues. Germline assignment: CDR1 SGHDT and CDR2 YYEEEE. Trimming removed 6 bases at V and 4 bases at J, with 10 bases between. The chain's CDR3 is CASNSQFYGYTF. As DNA, the CDR3 is TGTGCCAGCAACTCCCAATTCTATGGCTACACCTTC. Full variable domain (remainder filled in from reference TRBV5-6 and TRBJ1-2): DAGVTQSPTHLIKTRGQQVTLRCSPKSGHDTVSWYQQALGQGPQFIFQYYEEEERQRGNFPDRFSGHQFPNYSSELNVNALLLGDSALYLCASNSQFYGYTFGSGTRLTVV.

The V gene is TRBV19, the J gene TRBJ1-1; no reliable D call. This CDR3 has 17 residues. Germline V lookup: CDR1 LNHDA, CDR2 SQIVND (reference sequence). Trimming took off 0 bases at V and 0 bases at J, with 14 bases between the two ends. The CDR3 DNA reads as TGTGCCAGTAGTATAGAGCGGGGTATGGCTCTGAACACTGAAGCTTTCTTT. Translating gives CASSIERGMALNTEAFF.

The rearrangement links TRBV7-9 to TRBJ1-1, with D unclear. The germline V gene encodes CDR1 SEHNR and CDR2 FQNEAQ (reference sequence). This CDR3 comprises 13 residues. V was pared by 1 base and J by 2 bases, with 5 bases between. CDR3 loop: CASSLVGNTEAFF. For the CDR3, the DNA is TGTGCCAGCAGCTTAGTGGGAAACACTGAAGCTTTCTTT.

The chain recombines TRBV30 with TRBJ2-3, with 8 positions matching TRBD1. Germline V gene lookup returns CDR1 GTSNPN and CDR2 SVGIG (reference sequence). This CDR3 has 11 residues. The V segment lost 7 bases and the J segment 6 bases; nucleotides outside the gene matches: 3. CDR3 residues: CAFRTGDTQYF. For the CDR3, the DNA is TGTGCCTTCCGGACAGGGGATACGCAGTATTTT. The full variable domain, rest sourced from reference TRBV30 and TRBJ2-3, is SQTIHQWPATLVQPVGSPLSLECTVEGTSNPNLYWYRQAAGRGLQLLFYSVGIGQISSEVPQNLSASRPQDRQFILSSKKLLLSDSGFYLCAFRTGDTQYFGPGTRLTVL.

The chain joins TRBV7-8 to TRBJ2-5, with D hard to call. V was clipped by 1 base and J by 4 bases, with 22 bases between them. The germline V gene encodes CDR1 SGHVS and CDR2 FQNEAQ. This CDR3 is 18 amino acids long. The CDR3 region is CASSLVGSSGGPPETQYF. The CDR3 nucleotides are TGTGCCAGCAGCTTAGTAGGGTCGTCGGGTGGCCCCCCAGAGACCCAGTACTTC.

This chain connects TRBV6-6 to TRBJ1-1; 7 bases align to TRBD1. CDR3 length: 14 amino acids. The ends lost 5 bases at V and 4 bases at J; junction bases unmatched: 7. Germline V gives CDR1 MNHNY, CDR2 SVGAGI (reference sequence). The CDR3 DNA is TGTGCCAGCAGTAACCAGGGGGGGATCACTGAAGCTTTCTTT. It codes for CASSNQGGITEAFF.

The chain recombines TRBV7-3 with TRBJ2-3; either TRBD1 or TRBD2 may supply D (5 bases each). Germline V lookup: CDR1 SGHTA, CDR2 FQGTGA. V was cut by 3 bases and J by 0 bases, with 13 bases left in between. CDR3 size: 16 residues. The CDR3: CASSLSGAHSTDTQYF. CDR3 coding DNA: TGTGCCAGCAGCTTGTCCGGGGCCCATAGCACAGATACGCAGTATTTT.

This clone was seen only once. This rearrangement joins TRBV28 to TRBJ2-7; 9 nucleotides line up with TRBD1. Germline V CDR1 and CDR2: MDHEN, SYDVKM. Trimming cost V 5 bases and J 5 bases; bases outside gene matches: 10. The CDR3 has 15 amino acids. The CDR3 region has the DNA TGTGCCAGCAGTCCCCCAGGGACAGGGAGGAACGAGCAGTACTTC. Protein product: CASSPPGTGRNEQYF.

CDR3 DNA sequence: TGTGCCTGGAGTGTAATCCGAGTGACGAACACTGAAGCTTTCTTT. Its protein is CAWSVIRVTNTEAFF. The chain carries TRBV30 and TRBJ1-1; D is undetermined. The CDR3 has 15 residues. V lost 0 bases and J lost 1, with 12 bases in between. Germline CDR1 reads GTSNPN; CDR2 reads SVGIG (reference sequence). Variable domain in full (rest from reference TRBV30 and TRBJ1-1): SQTIHQWPATLVQPVGSPLSLECTVEGTSNPNLYWYRQAAGRGLQLLFYSVGIGQISSEVPQNLSASRPQDRQFILSSKKLLLSDSGFYLCAWSVIRVTNTEAFFGQGTRLTVV.

The chain carries TRBV4-2 and TRBJ2-6; a weak D match, TRBD2 (5 bases). From germline, CDR1 is LGHNA and CDR2 YNFKEQ. The CDR3 runs 15 residues. Trimming stripped 4 bases from V and 2 bases from J, with 9 bases between. In DNA, the CDR3 is TGTGCCAGCAGCCCCACTAGTGCTGGGGCCAACGTCCTGACTTTC. This gives the protein CASSPTSAGANVLTF.

CDR3 protein: CASSILLAGVNEQFF. In DNA, the CDR3 is TGTGCCAGTAGTATCCTTCTAGCGGGAGTAAATGAGCAGTTCTTC. The chain carries TRBV19 and TRBJ2-1; 10 bases fit TRBD2. Trimming at V came to 3 bases and at J to 7 bases, leaving 6 bases not matched to a gene. CDR3 length equals 15 residues. From germline, CDR1 is LNHDA and CDR2 SQIVND (reference sequence). The complete variable domain, with remaining parts taken from reference TRBV19 and TRBJ2-1, reads DGGITQSPKYLFRKEGQNVTLSCEQNLNHDAMYWYRQDPGQGLRLIYYSQIVNDFQKGDIAEGYSVSREKKESFPLTVTSAQKNPTAFYLCASSILLAGVNEQFFGPGTRLTVL.

This clone has only one observation. The chain employs TRBV28 and TRBJ1-2, with 9 bases that match TRBD1. This CDR3 is 15 amino acids long. V lost 2 bases and J lost 0; bases outside the gene matches: 1. In germline, CDR1 is MDHEN, CDR2 SYDVKM. CDR3 DNA: TGTGCCAGCAGTTTAGGGACAGGGACTAACTATGGCTACACCTTC. Translated: CASSLGTGTNYGYTF.

This clone appeared once. This chain joins TRBV30 and TRBJ2-5, with D perhaps matching TRBD1 or TRBD2 (6 bases each). The V gene lost 2 bases and the J gene lost 5 bases, with 18 bases spanning the gap. This CDR3 comprises 15 residues. CDR1 is GTSNPN and CDR2 is SVGIG in the germline V gene (reference sequence). CDR3 in DNA: TGTGCCTGGAGTCCTCATTGGGGGGCCCCTGAGACCCAGTACTTC. Translating it yields CAWSPHWGAPETQYF. Supplemented by reference TRBV30 and TRBJ2-5, the full variable domain reads SQTIHQWPATLVQPVGSPLSLECTVEGTSNPNLYWYRQAAGRGLQLLFYSVGIGQISSEVPQNLSASRPQDRQFILSSKKLLLSDSGFYLCAWSPHWGAPETQYFGPGTRLLVL.

The V and J genes are TRBV6-1 and TRBJ2-1; 8 nucleotides align to TRBD2. Germline V gives CDR1 MNHNS, CDR2 SASEGT. The CDR3 loop spans 15 amino acids. V was clipped by 4 bases and J by 6 bases; unmatched bases: 8. CDR3 protein: CASSAQLGLANEQFF. The CDR3 coding sequence is TGTGCCAGCAGTGCCCAGCTCGGACTAGCCAATGAGCAGTTCTTC.

This clone was seen only once. This chain links TRBV29-1 with TRBJ2-5; 10 bases line up with TRBD1. The germline gives CDR1 SQVTM, CDR2 ANQGSEA. The CDR3 has 13 amino acids. J gave up 7 bases and V 7 bases, and 9 bases lay outside the gene matches. This chain's CDR3 is CSGDRGLWGTQYF. The CDR3 DNA reads as TGCAGCGGTGACAGGGGGCTATGGGGGACCCAGTACTTC.

V gene TRBV12-5 combines with J gene TRBJ2-1; TRBD2 matches at 9 bases. The CDR3 loop spans 17 amino acids. CDR1 is LGHNT and CDR2 is FRNRAP in the germline V gene. The V gene end was trimmed by 4 bases and the J gene end by 3 bases; junction bases not matched to a gene: 10. CDR3 protein: CASGSKWETSGYNEQFF. The DNA for the CDR3 is TGTGCTAGTGGTTCAAAGTGGGAGACTAGCGGCTACAATGAGCAGTTCTTC.

This clone was recorded once. The V and J genes are TRBV11-2 and TRBJ2-3; no clear D. The germline CDR1 and CDR2 sequences are SGHAT and FQNNGV. The CDR3 covers 13 residues. With 5 bases removed from V and 1 base from J, the gap between germline ends came to 7 bases. In DNA, the CDR3 is TGTGCCAGCAGCGACCAGGGCACAGATACGCAGTATTTT. Amino acid sequence: CASSDQGTDTQYF. Together with reference TRBV11-2 and TRBJ2-3, the CDR3 gives the full variable domain: EAGVAQSPRYKIIEKRQSVAFWCNPISGHATLYWYQQILGQGPKLLIQFQNNGVVDDSQLPKDRFSAERLKGVDSTLKIQPAKLEDSAVYLCASSDQGTDTQYFGPGTRLTVL.

Turning to this clone: The same CDR3 can be traced to other DNA sequences in this sample. The genes are TRBV19 and TRBJ1-2; D perhaps matches TRBD1 (6 bases). The germline gives CDR1 LNHDA, CDR2 SQIVND (reference sequence). The V and J ends lost 9 bases and 1 base respectively, with 9 bases between them. This CDR3 contains 12 residues. CDR3 protein: CASRTDNYGYTF. Here the CDR3 DNA reads TGTGCCAGCCGGACAGATAACTATGGCTACACCTTC.

This chain joins TRBV29-1 and TRBJ2-5; 7 nucleotides align to TRBD1. The CDR3 has 13 residues. J was trimmed by 3 bases and V by 6 bases; bases with no gene match: 7. The germline V gene has CDR1 SQVTM and CDR2 ANQGSEA. The CDR3 protein is CSVERDSEETQYF. For the CDR3, the DNA is TGCAGCGTGGAGAGGGACAGTGAAGAGACCCAGTACTTC.